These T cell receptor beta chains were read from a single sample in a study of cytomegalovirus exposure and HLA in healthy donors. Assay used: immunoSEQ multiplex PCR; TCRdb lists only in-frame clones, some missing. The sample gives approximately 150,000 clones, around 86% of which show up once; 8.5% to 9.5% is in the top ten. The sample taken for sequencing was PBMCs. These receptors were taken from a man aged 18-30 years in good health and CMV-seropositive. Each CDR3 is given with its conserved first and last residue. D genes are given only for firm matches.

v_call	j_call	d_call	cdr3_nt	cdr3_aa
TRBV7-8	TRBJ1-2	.	TGTGCCAGCAGCTTAGCTGGGGGGGACCATGGCTACACCTTC	CASSLAGGDHGYTF
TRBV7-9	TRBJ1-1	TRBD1	TGTGCCAGCAGCAAAAGACAGGGGCTAGGCGCTGAAGCTTTCTTT	CASSKRQGLGAEAFF
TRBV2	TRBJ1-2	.	TGTGCCAGCAGTTACAGGGTGGTCGGATATAACTATGGCTACACCTTC	CASSYRVVGYNYGYTF
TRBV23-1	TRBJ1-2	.	TGCGCCAGCAGTCATCCGACAGAACCAATCTATGGCTACACCTTC	CASSHPTEPIYGYTF
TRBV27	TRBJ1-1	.	TGTGCCAGCAGTGTTCAGAGGGACACTGAAGCTTTCTTT	CASSVQRDTEAFF
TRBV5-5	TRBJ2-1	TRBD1	TGTGCCAGCAGGCCAGACAGGGTGTCAAGCGATGAGCAGTTCTTC	CASRPDRVSSDEQFF
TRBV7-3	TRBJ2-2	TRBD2	TGTGCCAGCAGCGCCCTACTAGCGGGAAGTAGTAAGGACACCGGGGAGCTGTTTTTT	CASSALLAGSSKDTGELFF
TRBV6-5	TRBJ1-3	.	TGTGCCAGCAGTCCCGGGAACCCTGGAAACACCATATATTTT	CASSPGNPGNTIYF
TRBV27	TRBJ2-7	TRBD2	TGTGCCAGCAGTTTTCGGACTAGCGGGTTAGAGCAGTACTTC	CASSFRTSGLEQYF
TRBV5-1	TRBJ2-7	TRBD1	TGCGCCAGCAGCTGGGGACAGGGGCAAAAGGGTTACGAGCAGTACTTC	CASSWGQGQKGYEQYF